The 6 T cell receptor beta chains presented below share a single source sample, sequenced in a study of T cell repertoires in cytomegalovirus infection. MiXCR, applied by TCRdb to the reads, yields one record per CDR3 protein. Of approximately 270,000 distinct CDR3 sequences in the sample, around 20% were seen once. No antigens are known for them. This specimen was cultured PBMCs, taken from culture after CMV antigen stimulation. These TCRs come from a human donor in good health (CMV status not recorded). Some clones in this sample may be carry-over from other donors' samples.

In this sample, this clonotype turned up many times. The rearrangement joins TRBV5-6 to TRBJ2-2; TRBD1 is a possible D gene (6 bases). The CDR3 length is 14 residues. In germline, CDR1 is SGHDT, CDR2 YYEEEE. Trimming shortened V by 2 bases and J by 5 bases, and 10 bases separated the two germline ends. The CDR3 reads CASSLLQGTGELFF. CDR3 nucleotides: TGTGCCAGCAGCTTATTACAGGGAACCGGGGAGCTGTTTTTT.

This clonotype came up a few times. This sequence joins TRBV2 and TRBJ2-7, with 7 bases aligning to TRBD1. CDR3 size: 13 residues. Germline V lookup: CDR1 SNHLY, CDR2 FYNNEI. Losses at the gene ends were 7 bases for V and 7 bases for J; bases not matched to a gene: 10. CDR3 loop: CASTFRDRGEQYV. In nucleotides, the CDR3 is TGTGCCAGCACATTCCGGGACAGAGGGGAGCAGTACGTC.

This rearrangement joins TRBV4-3 to TRBJ1-2; maybe TRBD1 (6 bases). The germline V gene has CDR1 LGHNA and CDR2 YSLEER. This CDR3 spans 15 amino acids. The V end was cut by 0 bases, the J end by 4 bases, with 12 bases between. CDR3 protein: CASSQDQQGVYGYTF. For the CDR3, the DNA is TGCGCCAGCAGCCAAGATCAACAGGGTGTCTATGGCTACACCTTC.

V and J are TRBV2 and TRBJ2-7; D is ambiguous. The CDR3 is 13 residues long. V was cut by 1 base and J by 7 bases, with 11 bases left in between. In germline, CDR1 is SNHLY, CDR2 FYNNEI. CDR3 coding DNA: TGTGCCAGCAGTGAAGGGTTCCTTTGGGAGCAGTACTTC. Its translation: CASSEGFLWEQYF.

The chain joins TRBV7-9 to TRBJ1-1; D not resolved. V lost 1 base and J lost 0, with 6 bases in between. This CDR3 is 14 amino acids long. CDR1 is SEHNR and CDR2 is FQNEAQ in the germline V gene (reference sequence). The DNA for the CDR3 is TGTGCCAGCAGCTTAGGGGCGATGAACACTGAAGCTTTCTTT. Translated: CASSLGAMNTEAFF.

This clonotype was recorded a few times. The rearrangement joins TRBV12-3 or TRBV12-4 to TRBJ2-3, with D unclear. The V end lost 7 bases, the J end lost 6 bases, and 8 bases lay between the germline ends. The CDR3 has 11 residues. This CDR3 is CASTWRDTQYF. The CDR3 DNA reads TGTGCCAGCACTTGGCGGGATACGCAGTATTTT.